This T cell receptor (beta chain) was identified in a study of cytomegalovirus exposure and HLA in healthy donors. Turning to the study itself: Researchers found that roughly 81% of some 400 genotyped donors fell within the Caucasian-associated ancestry cluster. Findings and caveats of the study: Later work associated roughly 17,000 TCR beta sequences with HLA alleles at 0.05 false discovery rate.

Details on this clone: The antigen is not known.

PCR used 60 Vbeta primers and 13 Jbeta primers. TCRdb keeps only in-frame clones here, not all; method: immunoSEQ multiplex PCR. The repertoire holds roughly 100,000 clones, with roughly 73% as singletons. CDR1 is SSHAT and CDR2 is FNYEAQ in the germline V gene (reference sequence). V dropped 5 bases and J dropped 4; count of bases not matched to a gene: 4. The CDR3 is 13 amino acids. Input material: PBMCs. The clonotype was recovered from a woman aged 40 to 50 in good health and CMV-seropositive. This sequence joins TRBV7-7 and TRBJ2-7, with 8 bases identical to TRBD1. The chain's CDR3 is CASSPGQGYEQYF. The CDR3 DNA is TGTGCCAGCAGCCCTGGACAGGGTTACGAGCAGTACTTC.